The rows below give T cell receptor beta chains drawn from one sample of a study of T cell responses to AZD1222 COVID-19 vaccine. Some clones are missing from TCRdb's copy, which holds only in-frame ones; the method was immunoSEQ multiplex PCR. The data contain about 140,000 clones, 70% to 90% of them seen just once; the ten biggest clones take up around 5.1%. The sequencing here drew on peripheral blood, taken 28 days after the second AZD1222 dose. Receptor source: an adult who received the AZD1222 COVID-19 vaccine. The CDR3 runs from the conserved cysteine through the conserved F or W. The order of the fields is V gene, D gene, clone size, J gene, CDR3 protein, CDR3 DNA. A D gene is named only where the DNA matches it firmly. Clone size is not always given. Where it is, it says once, few, many or a class for expanded clones.

TRBV10-2,-,-,TRBJ1-2,CASSGSMGYTF,TGCGCCAGTTCGGGCTCCATGGGCTACACCTTC
TRBV2,TRBD2,-,TRBJ2-3,CASSVGLAGRDTQYF,TGTGCCAGCAGTGTAGGGCTAGCGGGGAGAGATACGCAGTATTTT
TRBV6-5,-,-,TRBJ2-3,CASSKSWADTQYF,TGTGCCAGTTCGAAGTCCTGGGCAGATACGCAGTATTTT
TRBV5-1,-,once,TRBJ1-1,CASSPLQGRNTEAFF,TGCGCCAGCAGCCCACTACAGGGCCGGAACACTGAAGCTTTCTTT
TRBV7-9,-,-,TRBJ1-1,CASSSLRSLNTEAFF,TGTGCCAGCAGCTCGCTCCGGTCTTTGAACACTGAAGCTTTCTTT
TRBV18,-,-,TRBJ1-2,CASSPGANYGYTF,TGTGCCAGCTCACCGGGGGCGAACTATGGCTACACCTTC
TRBV5-5,TRBD1,-,TRBJ1-6,CASSLQGDLRHSPLHF,TGTGCCAGCAGTTTACAGGGGGATTTGAGACATTCACCCCTCCACTTT
TRBV19,-,once,TRBJ1-6,CASNRVPGNSPLHF,TGTGCCAGTAACAGGGTACCTGGTAATTCACCCCTCCACTTT
TRBV5-4,-,-,TRBJ2-7,CASSFGLWESEQYF,TGTGCCAGCAGCTTCGGCCTGTGGGAATCCGAGCAGTACTTC
TRBV28,-,once,TRBJ2-7,CASSLFNGGDSYEQYF,TGTGCCAGCAGTTTATTCAATGGCGGGGACTCCTACGAGCAGTACTTC
TRBV4-1,TRBD1,-,TRBJ1-4,CASSQDGRGDEKLFF,TGCGCCAGCAGCCAAGATGGCAGGGGGGATGAAAAACTGTTTTTT
TRBV6-2/TRBV6-3,TRBD1,-,TRBJ2-1,CASSYSTGVPYNEQFF,TGTGCCAGCAGTTACTCTACAGGGGTCCCCTACAATGAGCAGTTCTTC
TRBV18,-,-,TRBJ1-4,CASSRGDVSNEKLFF,TGTGCCAGCTCACGCGGCGACGTTTCAAATGAAAAACTGTTTTTT
TRBV11-2,-,-,TRBJ2-7,CASSLDWASGYEQYF,TGTGCCAGCAGCTTAGATTGGGCCTCAGGCTACGAGCAGTACTTC
TRBV19,-,-,TRBJ1-5,CASTKPAADQPQHF,TGTGCCAGTACAAAGCCCGCGGCGGATCAGCCCCAGCATTTT
TRBV11-1,TRBD2,few,TRBJ2-1,CASSPLAGVGNEQFF,TGTGCCAGCAGCCCTCTAGCGGGAGTTGGTAATGAGCAGTTCTTC
TRBV6-6,-,-,TRBJ1-3,CASSNEGNTIYF,TGTGCCAGCAGTAACGAAGGAAACACCATATATTTT